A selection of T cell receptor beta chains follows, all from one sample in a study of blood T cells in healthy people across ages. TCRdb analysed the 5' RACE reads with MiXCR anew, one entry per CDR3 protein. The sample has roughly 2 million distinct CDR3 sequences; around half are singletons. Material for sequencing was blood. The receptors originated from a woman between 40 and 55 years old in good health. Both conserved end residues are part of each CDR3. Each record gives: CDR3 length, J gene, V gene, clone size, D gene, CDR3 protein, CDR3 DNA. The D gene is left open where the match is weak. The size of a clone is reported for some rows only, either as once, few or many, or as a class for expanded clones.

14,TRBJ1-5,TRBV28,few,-,CASSLSGRGQPQHF,TGTGCCAGCAGTTTGTCGGGGCGGGGACAGCCCCAGCATTTT
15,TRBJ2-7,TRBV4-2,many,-,CASSQARGSSYEQYF,TGTGCCAGCAGCCAGGCCAGAGGTTCCTCCTACGAGCAGTACTTC
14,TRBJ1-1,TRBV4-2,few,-,CASSQVSANTEAFF,TGTGCCAGCAGCCAAGTCTCAGCGAACACTGAAGCTTTCTTT
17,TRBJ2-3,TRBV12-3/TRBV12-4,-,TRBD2,CASSSELAGPNTDTRYF,TGTGCCAGCAGTTCAGAACTAGCGGGGCCTAACACAGATACGCGGTATTTT
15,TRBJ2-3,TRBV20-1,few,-,CSARAAGRPTDTQYF,TGCAGTGCGCGTGCGGCGGGAAGACCTACAGATACGCAGTATTTT
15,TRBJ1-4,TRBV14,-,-,CASSQDRRGNEKLFF,TGTGCCAGCAGCCAAGATCGCAGGGGCAATGAAAAACTGTTTTTT
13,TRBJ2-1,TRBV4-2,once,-,CASSQEIFNEQFF,TGTGCCAGCAGCCAAGAAATCTTCAATGAGCAGTTCTTC
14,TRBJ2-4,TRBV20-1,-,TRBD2,CSAWTSGGKNIQYF,TGCAGTGCTTGGACTAGCGGGGGGAAAAACATTCAGTACTTC
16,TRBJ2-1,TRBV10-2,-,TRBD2,CASSQSSGVYYNEQFF,TGCGCCAGCAGCCAGTCTAGCGGGGTTTACTACAATGAGCAGTTCTTC
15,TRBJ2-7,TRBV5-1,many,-,CASSLVTGRSYEQYF,TGCGCCAGCAGCTTGGTTACAGGTCGCTCCTACGAGCAGTACTTC
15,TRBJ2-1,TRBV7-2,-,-,CASSLKWASYNEQFF,TGTGCCAGCAGCTTAAAGTGGGCCTCCTACAATGAGCAGTTCTTC
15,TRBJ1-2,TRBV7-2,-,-,CASSLLDIIRDGYTF,TGTGCCAGCAGCTTATTGGATATTATACGGGATGGCTACACCTTC
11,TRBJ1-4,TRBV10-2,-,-,CASSESRRLFF,TGCGCCAGCAGTGAGTCGAGGAGACTGTTTTTT
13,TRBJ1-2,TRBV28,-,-,CASSFGKPYGYTF,TGTGCCAGCAGTTTTGGGAAACCCTATGGCTACACCTTC
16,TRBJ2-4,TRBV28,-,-,CASSPLGAAAKNIQYF,TGTGCCAGCAGTCCCCTAGGGGCTGCGGCCAAAAACATTCAGTACTTC
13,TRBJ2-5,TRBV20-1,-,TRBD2,CSAVRAGAETQYF,TGCAGTGCCGTCCGAGCGGGGGCAGAGACCCAGTACTTC
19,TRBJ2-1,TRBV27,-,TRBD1,CASSTLTGGGFRGMNEQFF,TGTGCCAGCAGTACTCTGACAGGGGGCGGATTCAGGGGCATGAATGAGCAGTTCTTC
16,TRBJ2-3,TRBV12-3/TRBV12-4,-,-,CASSEVLLAGTDTQYF,TGTGCCAGCAGTGAGGTTTTACTCGCTGGCACAGATACGCAGTATTTT
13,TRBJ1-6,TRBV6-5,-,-,CAGAGTWGSPLHF,TGTGCCGGAGCGGGGACTTGGGGTTCACCCCTCCACTTT
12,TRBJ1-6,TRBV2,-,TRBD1,CASTQGRSPLHF,TGTGCCAGCACACAGGGGCGGTCACCCCTCCACTTT
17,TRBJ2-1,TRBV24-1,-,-,CATSDLRSQGSYNEQFF,TGTGCCACCAGTGATTTAAGGTCTCAGGGTTCGTACAATGAGCAGTTCTTC
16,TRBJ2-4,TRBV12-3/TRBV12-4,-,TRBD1,CASRSSGTASKNIQYF,TGTGCCAGCAGATCCTCCGGGACAGCGAGCAAAAACATTCAGTACTTC
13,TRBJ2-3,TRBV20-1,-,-,CSAKGIGADTQYF,TGCAGTGCTAAGGGAATAGGGGCAGATACGCAGTATTTT
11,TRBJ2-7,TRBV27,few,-,CASQGTYEQYF,TGTGCCAGCCAGGGAACCTACGAGCAGTACTTC
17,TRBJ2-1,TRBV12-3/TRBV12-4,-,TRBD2,CASSPRRGLASYNEQFF,TGTGCCAGCAGTCCTCGGCGGGGACTAGCCTCGTACAATGAGCAGTTCTTC
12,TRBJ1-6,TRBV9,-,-,CASGREDSPLHF,TGTGCCAGCGGCAGGGAGGACTCACCCCTCCACTTT
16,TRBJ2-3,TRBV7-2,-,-,CASSLASTGPTDTQYF,TGTGCCAGCAGCTTAGCGTCGACAGGTCCGACAGATACGCAGTATTTT
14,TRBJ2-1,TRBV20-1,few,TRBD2,CSARESGGAFAQFF,TGCAGTGCTAGAGAGAGCGGGGGGGCCTTTGCGCAGTTCTTC
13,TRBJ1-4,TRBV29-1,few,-,CSVTTGLGEKLFF,TGCAGCGTTACCACAGGGTTAGGAGAAAAACTGTTTTTT
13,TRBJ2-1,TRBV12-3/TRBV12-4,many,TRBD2,CASRLAGGNEQFF,TGTGCCAGCAGGCTAGCGGGGGGCAATGAGCAGTTCTTC
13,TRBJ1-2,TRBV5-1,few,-,CASAVGPNYGYTF,TGCGCCAGCGCCGTGGGGCCCAACTATGGCTACACCTTC
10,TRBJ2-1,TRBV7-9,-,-,CASRAEAQFF,TGTGCCAGCAGAGCCGAGGCGCAGTTCTTC
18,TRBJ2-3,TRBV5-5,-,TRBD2,CASSLEAGGSWVTDTQYF,TGTGCCAGCAGCTTAGAAGCGGGGGGGTCTTGGGTCACAGATACGCAGTATTTT
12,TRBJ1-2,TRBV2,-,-,CASRWDNYGYTF,TGTGCCAGCAGGTGGGACAACTATGGCTACACCTTC
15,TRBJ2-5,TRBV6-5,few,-,CASRWGALGEETQYF,TGTGCCAGCAGGTGGGGGGCTTTGGGTGAAGAGACCCAGTACTTC
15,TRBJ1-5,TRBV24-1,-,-,CATSEPQGGDQPQHF,TGTGCCACCAGTGAGCCACAGGGAGGTGACCAGCCCCAGCATTTT
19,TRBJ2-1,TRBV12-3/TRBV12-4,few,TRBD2,CASSLAGASGGRTYNEQFF,TGTGCCAGCAGTTTAGCAGGGGCTAGCGGGGGGCGAACCTACAATGAGCAGTTCTTC
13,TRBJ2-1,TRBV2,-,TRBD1,CAIQGASMGEQFF,TGTGCCATACAGGGGGCAAGTATGGGTGAGCAGTTCTTC
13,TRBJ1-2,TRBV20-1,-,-,CSARHPSGGVYTF,TGCAGTGCTAGACACCCAAGCGGTGGGGTCTACACCTTC
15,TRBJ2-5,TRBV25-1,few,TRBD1,CASSDDREKRETQYF,TGTGCCAGCAGTGATGACAGGGAGAAACGCGAGACCCAGTACTTC
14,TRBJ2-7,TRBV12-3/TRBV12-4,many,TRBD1,CASSPTGTVYEQYF,TGTGCCAGCAGTCCAACTGGGACAGTTTACGAGCAGTACTTC
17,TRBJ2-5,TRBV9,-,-,CASSPWGPSRLQETQYF,TGTGCCAGCAGCCCGTGGGGACCCAGTCGCCTCCAAGAGACCCAGTACTTC
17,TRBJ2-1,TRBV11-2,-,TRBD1,CASSLEGTDPSYNEQFF,TGTGCCAGCAGCTTAGAGGGGACAGATCCCTCTTACAATGAGCAGTTCTTC
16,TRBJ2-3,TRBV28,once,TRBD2,CASSFTLAGGVNTQYF,TGTGCCAGCAGTTTCACACTAGCGGGGGGGGTGAATACGCAGTATTTT
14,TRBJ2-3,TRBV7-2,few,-,CASSLGSVGDTQYF,TGTGCCAGCAGCTTGGGTAGCGTAGGTGATACGCAGTATTTT
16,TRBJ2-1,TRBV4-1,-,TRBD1,CASSLPRTGYQNEQFF,TGCGCCAGCAGCCTACCAAGGACAGGGTATCAAAATGAGCAGTTCTTC
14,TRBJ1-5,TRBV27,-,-,CASREGYSNQPQHF,TGTGCCAGCAGAGAGGGTTATAGCAATCAGCCCCAGCATTTT
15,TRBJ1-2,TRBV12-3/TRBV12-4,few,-,CASSSSAGTNYGYTF,TGTGCCAGCAGTTCATCGGCTGGTACTAACTATGGCTACACCTTC
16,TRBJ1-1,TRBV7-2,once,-,CASSLAGGGLDTEAFF,TGTGCCAGCAGCTTAGCAGGCGGGGGCTTGGACACTGAAGCTTTCTTT
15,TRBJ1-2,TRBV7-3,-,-,CAGSSGTTSNYGYTF,TGTGCCGGCAGCTCGGGGACCACTTCTAACTATGGCTACACCTTC
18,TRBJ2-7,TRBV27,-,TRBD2,CASSSLGLAGGFTYEQYF,TGTGCCAGCAGTAGTCTGGGACTAGCGGGGGGATTTACCTACGAGCAGTACTTC
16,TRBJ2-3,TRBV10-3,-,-,CAISESGDTIADTQYF,TGTGCCATCAGTGAGTCCGGCGACACAATAGCGGATACGCAGTATTTT
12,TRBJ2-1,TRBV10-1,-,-,CASSETSYEQFF,TGCGCCAGCAGTGAGACTTCCTATGAGCAGTTCTTC